These 18 T cell receptor beta chains originate from one sample sequenced in a study of blood T cell repertoires in COVID-19. Data came from immunoSEQ multiplex PCR; TCRdb stores just in-frame clones and leaves some out. Here the sample spans some 330,000 clones, around 83% being singletons. What was sequenced was PBMCs or T cells enriched from blood (not recorded which). The receptors originated from a woman in her fifties or sixties who had recovered from COVID-19.

J is TRBJ2-3 and V is TRBV7-2; 8 bases are shared with TRBD1. CDR3 length: 14 amino acids. The V gene end was trimmed by 5 bases and the J gene end by 4 bases; junction bases not matched to a gene: 5. Germline CDR1 and CDR2: SGHTA and FQGNSA. The CDR3 DNA reads TGTGCCAGCAGCCCCGGACAGGGCCCAGATACGCAGTATTTT. Encoded protein: CASSPGQGPDTQYF. The full variable domain, completed using reference TRBV7-2 and TRBJ2-3, is GAGVSQSPSNKVTEKGKDVELRCDPISGHTALYWYRQSLGQGLEFLIYFQGNSAPDKSGLPSDRFSAERTGGSVSTLTIQRTQQEDSAVYLCASSPGQGPDTQYFGPGTRLTVL.

This clone was seen once. A read error is possible here, since a much larger clone lies one base away. Other DNA sequences in this sample translate to the same CDR3. V gene TRBV29-1 combines with J gene TRBJ1-1, with 9 positions matching TRBD1. Germline V gene data show CDR1 as SQVTM and CDR2 as ANQGSEA. The CDR3 covers 13 residues. Unmatched junction bases numbered 3, after V lost 6 bases and J lost 1 base. This CDR3 is CSVGGQGNTEAFF. CDR3 nucleotides: TGCAGCGTCGGGGGACAGGGGAACACTGAAGCTTTCTTT. Combining the CDR3 with reference TRBV29-1 and TRBJ1-1 gives the whole variable domain SAVISQKPSRDICQRGTSLTIQCQVDSQVTMMFWYRQQPGQSLTLIATANQGSEATYESGFVIDKFPISRPNLTFSTLTVSNMSPEDSSIYLCSVGGQGNTEAFFGQGTRLTVV.

This chain links TRBV30 with TRBJ1-1, with TRBD1 as a possible D gene (6 bases). With 2 bases removed from V and 0 bases from J, the gap between germline ends came to 13 bases. The CDR3 runs to 15 residues. Germline lookup yields CDR1 GTSNPN and CDR2 SVGIG (reference sequence). Here the CDR3 reads CAWSPMGHMNTEAFF. In DNA form, the CDR3 reads TGTGCCTGGAGTCCAATGGGACACATGAACACTGAAGCTTTCTTT.

The chain links TRBV3-1 (or the pseudogene TRBV3-2) to TRBJ1-6; D not certain. V lost 6 bases and J lost 8, with 11 bases in between. The CDR3 contains 13 residues. Germline V gene sequence: CDR1 LGHDT, CDR2 YNNKEL (reference sequence). The DNA of the CDR3 is TGTGCCAGCAGGTCACAGTGGGATTCACCCCTCCACTTT. This sequence encodes CASRSQWDSPLHF.

This chain connects TRBV10-3 to TRBJ1-5; tentative D call: TRBD1 (6 bases). Per germline, CDR1 ENHRY and CDR2 SYGVKD. The V end lost 0 bases, the J end lost 6 bases, and 12 bases lay between the germline ends. CDR3 size: 15 residues. CDR3 region: CAISESRGLPQPQHF. The CDR3 nucleotides are TGTGCCATCAGTGAGTCCAGGGGATTGCCTCAGCCCCAGCATTTT.

As DNA, the CDR3 is TGTGCCAGCAGTGTGCGGCAGACCCAAGAGACCCAGTACTTC. Amino acids: CASSVRQTQETQYF. The rearrangement joins TRBV2 to TRBJ2-5; D is unresolved. The germline gives CDR1 SNHLY, CDR2 FYNNEI. This CDR3 is built from 14 residues. V shed 4 bases and J shed 1 base, with 10 bases lying between them. Together with reference TRBV2 and TRBJ2-5, the CDR3 gives the full variable domain: EPEVTQTPSHQVTQMGQEVILRCVPISNHLYFYWYRQILGQKVEFLVSFYNNEISEKSEIFDDQFSVERPDGSNFTLKIRSTKLEDSAMYFCASSVRQTQETQYFGPGTRLLVL.

The rearrangement joins TRBV19 to TRBJ2-3; TRBD1 aligns across 7 bases. CDR1 LNHDA and CDR2 SQIVND come from the germline V gene (reference sequence). The CDR3 length is 14 residues. Germline trimming cut 7 bases from V and 3 bases from J; bases unmatched to any gene: 7. In DNA form, the CDR3 reads TGTGCCAGTACCAGACAGGGTGGGACAGATACGCAGTATTTT. It is translated as CASTRQGGTDTQYF.

The chain joins TRBV15 to TRBJ2-2; tentative D call: TRBD1 (5 bases). V shed 8 bases and J shed 2 bases, with 9 bases lying between them. The CDR3 length is 13 residues. Germline V gene lookup returns CDR1 LNHNV and CDR2 YYDKDF (reference sequence). The CDR3 DNA sequence: TGTGCCACCCAGGGAATCAACACCGGGGAGCTGTTTTTT. It is translated as CATQGINTGELFF.

The chain employs TRBV30 and TRBJ1-2, with 9 bases identical to TRBD1. Germline V CDR1 and CDR2: GTSNPN, SVGIG (reference sequence). V trimming: 5 bases; J trimming: 6 bases; junction bases outside the gene matches: 1. The CDR3 is 11 amino acids. CDR3 sequence (DNA): TGTGCCTGGGGACAGGGGAATGGCTACACCTTC. Amino acids: CAWGQGNGYTF. Supplemented by reference TRBV30 and TRBJ1-2, the full variable domain reads SQTIHQWPATLVQPVGSPLSLECTVEGTSNPNLYWYRQAAGRGLQLLFYSVGIGQISSEVPQNLSASRPQDRQFILSSKKLLLSDSGFYLCAWGQGNGYTFGSGTRLTVV.

The V gene is TRBV5-1, the J gene TRBJ2-5; 8 bases are shared with TRBD1. This CDR3 is 13 amino acids long. CDR1 SGHRS and CDR2 YFSETQ come from the germline V gene. The ends lost 5 bases at V and 0 bases at J; junction bases unmatched: 0. This chain's CDR3 is CASRQGDQETQYF. The CDR3 DNA follows: TGCGCCAGCAGACAGGGGGACCAAGAGACCCAGTACTTC.

In its sample, this clone was seen once. This rearrangement joins TRBV2 to TRBJ2-5, with D tentatively TRBD2 (5 bases). V lost 7 bases, J lost 4 bases, and 10 bases lay in between. CDR1 is SNHLY, CDR2 FYNNEI, per germline. The CDR3 has 12 amino acids. CDR3 amino acids: CASKRGAETQYF. The CDR3 bases are TGTGCCAGCAAACGGGGAGCAGAGACCCAGTACTTC.

The CDR3 here is CASSSGRALFGGEAFF. In DNA form, the CDR3 reads TGTGCCAGTAGTTCAGGCAGGGCACTCTTCGGTGGTGAAGCTTTCTTT. The chain links TRBV19 to TRBJ1-1; maybe TRBD1 (5 bases). Trimming took off 5 bases at V and 7 bases at J, with 23 bases between the two ends. The CDR3 has 16 amino acids. Germline V gene sequence: CDR1 LNHDA, CDR2 SQIVND (reference sequence).

V and J are TRBV12-3 or TRBV12-4 and TRBJ1-2; no clear D. The CDR3 contains 13 residues. V lost 3 bases and J 4 bases, leaving 9 bases between the germline ends. CDR3 in DNA: TGTGCCAGCAGTTTGGAACAGCTCTATGGCTACACCTTC. This translates into CASSLEQLYGYTF.

This rearrangement joins TRBV30 to TRBJ1-4; tentatively, D is TRBD1 (5 bases). V lost 7 bases and J lost 0, with 12 bases in between. The V gene's germline CDR1 is GTSNPN and CDR2 SVGIG (reference sequence). The CDR3 contains 14 residues. In DNA, the CDR3 is TGTGCCTTAGGAGGGGAACCAACTAATGAAAAACTGTTTTTT. Protein sequence: CALGGEPTNEKLFF.

The CDR3 region is CASSTDRGGYTF. In DNA form, the CDR3 reads TGTGCCAGCAGCACAGACAGGGGCGGCTACACCTTC. This chain links TRBV9 with TRBJ1-2; TRBD1 agrees at 8 bases. The length of the CDR3 is 12 residues. Germline V CDR1 and CDR2: SGDLS, YYNGEE. Trimming cost V 4 bases and J 8 bases; bases outside gene matches: 4.

Notes on this clone: Other DNA variants within this sample encode the same CDR3. The chain uses TRBV18 and TRBJ1-2; the D gene is possibly TRBD1 (5 bases). Deletions cut 2 bases from V and 2 bases from J, with 9 bases between. This CDR3 spans 14 amino acids. Germline V lookup: CDR1 KGHSH, CDR2 LQKENI. CDR3 coding DNA: TGTGCCAGCTCACCATCGACAGAAAACTATGGCTACACCTTC. This translates into CASSPSTENYGYTF. The variable domain in full, completed from reference TRBV18 and TRBJ1-2, reads NAGVMQNPRHLVRRRGQEARLRCSPMKGHSHVYWYRQLPEEGLKFMVYLQKENIIDESGMPKERFSAEFPKEGPSILRIQQVVRGDSAAYFCASSPSTENYGYTFGSGTRLTVV.

The chain carries TRBV27 and TRBJ1-1; D gene uncertain. Germline V CDR1 and CDR2: MNHEY, SMNVEV (reference sequence). The CDR3 is made up of 14 amino acids. Trimming took off 5 bases at V and 8 bases at J, with 18 bases between the two ends. The CDR3 protein is CASSPGRVSGEAFF. The CDR3 nucleotides are TGTGCCAGCAGTCCTGGGAGGGTTTCTGGAGAAGCTTTCTTT.

This clone was counted a few times. The J gene is TRBJ2-4, the V gene TRBV19; D is perhaps TRBD1 (7 bases). V shed 2 bases and J shed 1 base, with 18 bases lying between them. Looked up from germline, CDR1 is LNHDA and CDR2 is SQIVND (reference sequence). The CDR3 has 18 amino acids. Written as DNA, the CDR3 is TGTGCCAGTAGTATATCCCTGGAGGGGGCAGAGGCCAAAAACATTCAGTACTTC. It translates to CASSISLEGAEAKNIQYF.